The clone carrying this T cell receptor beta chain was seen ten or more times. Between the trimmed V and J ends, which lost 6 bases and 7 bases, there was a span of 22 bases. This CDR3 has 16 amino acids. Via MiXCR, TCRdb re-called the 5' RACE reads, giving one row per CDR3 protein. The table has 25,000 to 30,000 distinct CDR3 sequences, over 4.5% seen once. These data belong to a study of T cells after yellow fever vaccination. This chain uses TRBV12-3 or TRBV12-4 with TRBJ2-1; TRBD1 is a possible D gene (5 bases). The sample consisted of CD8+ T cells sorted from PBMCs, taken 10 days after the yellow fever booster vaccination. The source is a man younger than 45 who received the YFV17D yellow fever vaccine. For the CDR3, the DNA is TGTGCCAGCAGGTCAGAAACACGGTCCAAGGGGAATGAGCAGTTCTTC. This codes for CASRSETRSKGNEQFF.